This T cell receptor beta chain derives from a study of beta chain features in type 1 diabetes. Study information: Age and gender were similar between patients and healthy donors, as were cell yields.

V was pared by 6 bases and J by 2 bases, with 8 bases of the junction left unmatched. This CDR3 spans 15 amino acids. Germline loops: CDR1 SGHTA, CDR2 FQGNSA. As concerns this clone: The target antigen is unknown.

Notes on the study in general: Patients and controls would be equally affected if PCR favored shorter templates. Naive, central memory and Treg TCRB repertoires seemed to resemble each other more closely in patients than they did in healthy donors.

Of the isolated RNA, all was reverse transcribed, and so the sequenced material was expressed TCRB transcripts. Sequenced by immunoSEQ multiplex PCR; TCRdb stores in-frame clones only, minus some. The sample lists 350,000 to 450,000 clones; about 15% were seen once. V is TRBV7-2 and J is TRBJ2-5; TRBD2 matches at 8 bases. This TCR was sampled from a woman in her late teens or twenties in good health. The sample taken for sequencing was naive CD4+ T cells from blood. In nucleotides, the CDR3 is TGTGCCAGCAGGGAAGGTAGCGGGATACAAGAGACCCAGTACTTC. Its protein product is CASREGSGIQETQYF.